This T cell receptor (beta chain) was captured by sequencing in a study of shared clonotypes between healthy human individuals. General observations from the study: With few donors, the genetic and exposure-history diversity represented was limited. Researchers sampled blood only, noting tissue repertoires likely differ.

Deletions cut 0 bases from V and 4 bases from J, with 10 bases between. The germline V gene has CDR1 LNHNV and CDR2 YYDKDF (reference sequence). This CDR3 contains 15 residues. In this sample, this clone turned up once. Its antigen remains unknown. Everyone who donated was a Caucasian adult who lived in Nashville, Tennessee. An assay was performed, and its level was deep. Using immunoSEQ multiplex PCR, the repertoire was profiled, and TCRdb retains in-frame clones only, with some absent. This repertoire shows approximately 500,000 clones, about 72% found once; its top ten account for around 12%. J is TRBJ1-5 and V is TRBV15; TRBD1 might be the D (5 bases). The TCR sequence derives from a woman aged 40 to 49 in good health. Some clones in this sample may be carry-over from other donors' samples. Sequencing input: PBMCs. CDR3 coding DNA: TGTGCCACCAGCAGAGATCTGGGGGGAAATCAGCCCCAGCATTTT. It codes for CATSRDLGGNQPQHF.